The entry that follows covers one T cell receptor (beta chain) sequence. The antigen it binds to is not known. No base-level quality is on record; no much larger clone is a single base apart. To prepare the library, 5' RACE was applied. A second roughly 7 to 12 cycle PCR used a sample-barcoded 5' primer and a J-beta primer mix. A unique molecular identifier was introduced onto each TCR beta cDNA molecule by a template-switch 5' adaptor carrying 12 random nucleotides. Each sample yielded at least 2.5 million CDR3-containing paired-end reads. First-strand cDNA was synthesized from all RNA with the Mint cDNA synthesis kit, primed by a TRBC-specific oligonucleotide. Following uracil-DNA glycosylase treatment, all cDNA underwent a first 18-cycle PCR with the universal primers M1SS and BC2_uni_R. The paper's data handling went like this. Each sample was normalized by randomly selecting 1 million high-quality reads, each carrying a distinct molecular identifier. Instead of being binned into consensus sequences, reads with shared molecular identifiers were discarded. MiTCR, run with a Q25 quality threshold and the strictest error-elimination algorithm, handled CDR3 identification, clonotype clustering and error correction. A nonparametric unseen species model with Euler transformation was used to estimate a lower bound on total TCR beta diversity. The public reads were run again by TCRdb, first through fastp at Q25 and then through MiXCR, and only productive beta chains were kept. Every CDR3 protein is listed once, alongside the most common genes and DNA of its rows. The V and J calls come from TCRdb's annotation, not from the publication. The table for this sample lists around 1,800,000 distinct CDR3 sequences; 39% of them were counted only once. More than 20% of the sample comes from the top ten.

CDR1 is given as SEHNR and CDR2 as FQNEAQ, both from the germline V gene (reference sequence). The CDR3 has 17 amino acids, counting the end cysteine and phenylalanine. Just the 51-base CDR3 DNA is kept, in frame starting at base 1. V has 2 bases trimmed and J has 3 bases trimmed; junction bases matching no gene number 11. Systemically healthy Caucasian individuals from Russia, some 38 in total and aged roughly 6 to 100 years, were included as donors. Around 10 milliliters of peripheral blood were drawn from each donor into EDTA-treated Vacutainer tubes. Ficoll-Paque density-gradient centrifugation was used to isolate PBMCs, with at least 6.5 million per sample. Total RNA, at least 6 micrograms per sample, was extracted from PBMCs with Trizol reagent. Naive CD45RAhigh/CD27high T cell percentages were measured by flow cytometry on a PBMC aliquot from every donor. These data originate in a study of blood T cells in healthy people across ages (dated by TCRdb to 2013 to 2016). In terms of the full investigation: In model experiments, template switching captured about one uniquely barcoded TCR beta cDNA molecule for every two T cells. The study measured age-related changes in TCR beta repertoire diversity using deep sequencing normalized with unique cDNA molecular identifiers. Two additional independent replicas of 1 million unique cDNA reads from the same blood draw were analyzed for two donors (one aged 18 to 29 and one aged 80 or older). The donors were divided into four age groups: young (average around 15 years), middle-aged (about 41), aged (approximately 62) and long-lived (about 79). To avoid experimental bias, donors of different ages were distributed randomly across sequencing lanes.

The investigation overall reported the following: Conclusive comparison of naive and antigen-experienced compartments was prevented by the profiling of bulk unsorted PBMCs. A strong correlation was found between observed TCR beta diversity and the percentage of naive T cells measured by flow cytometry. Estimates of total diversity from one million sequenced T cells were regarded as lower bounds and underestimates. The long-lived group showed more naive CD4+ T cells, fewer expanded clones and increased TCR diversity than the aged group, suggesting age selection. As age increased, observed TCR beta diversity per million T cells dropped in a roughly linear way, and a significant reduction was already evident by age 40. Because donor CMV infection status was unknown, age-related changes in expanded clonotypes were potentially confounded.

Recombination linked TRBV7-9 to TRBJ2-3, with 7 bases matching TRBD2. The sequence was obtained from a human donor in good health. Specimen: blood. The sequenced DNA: TGTGCCAGCAGCTTATTGTCGGTAGCGGGTGTTACAGATACGCAGTATTTT. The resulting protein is CASSLLSVAGVTDTQYF. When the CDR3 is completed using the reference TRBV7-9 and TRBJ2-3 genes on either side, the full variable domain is DTGVSQNPRHKITKRGQNVTFRCDPISEHNRLYWYRQTLGQGPEFLTYFQNEAQLEKSRLLSDRFSAERPKGSFSTLEIQRTEQGDSAMYLCASSLLSVAGVTDTQYFGPGTRLTVL.